These 28 T cell receptor beta chains were all obtained from the same sample, sequenced in a study of identical twins. From the 5' RACE reads, TCRdb called clonotypes with MiXCR, one entry per CDR3 protein. The sample carries 300,000 or so distinct CDR3 sequences, 9.5% recorded once. The data were also submitted as part of a second study, on yellow fever vaccine responses in identical twins.

Sequencing used CD8+ T cells sorted from blood. These receptor sequences come from a woman aged 18-29 years in good health.

The rearrangement joins TRBV4-1 to TRBJ2-7, with D maybe TRBD2 (5 bases). Looked up from germline, CDR1 is MGHRA and CDR2 is YSYEKL. The CDR3 consists of 16 residues. Trimming cost V 1 base and J 2 bases, with 15 bases left between them. The chain's CDR3 is CASSQAGYPLAYEQYF. The CDR3 DNA reads TGCGCCAGCAGCCAAGCGGGGTACCCTTTGGCCTACGAGCAGTACTTC.

J is TRBJ2-1 and V is TRBV28; D is unresolved. Germline CDR1 and CDR2: MDHEN and SYDVKM. This CDR3 has 16 residues. The V end lost 4 bases, the J end lost 2 bases, and 15 bases lay between the germline ends. In nucleotides, the CDR3 is TGTGCCAGCAGTTCCGCAGCGTGGGATCCCTACAATGAGCAGTTCTTC. Protein product: CASSSAAWDPYNEQFF.

This clonotype has at least ten counts. This chain joins TRBV24-1 and TRBJ2-3, with D unresolved. Trimming removed 8 bases from V and 4 bases from J, with 12 bases in between. This CDR3 comprises 13 residues. CDR1 is KGHDR, CDR2 SFDVKD, per germline. Here the CDR3 reads CATKGGDADTQYF. The CDR3 DNA is TGTGCCACCAAAGGTGGGGATGCAGATACGCAGTATTTT.

This clonotype showed up just a few times. CDR3 coding DNA: TGCAGCGTTCTACAGGGGTTAGGCGGCTACACCTTC. Translated: CSVLQGLGGYTF. The J gene is TRBJ1-2, the V gene TRBV29-1, with TRBD1 identical over 7 bases. Germline V CDR1 and CDR2: SQVTM, ANQGSEA. The CDR3 is 12 residues long. The trim removed 5 bases at V and 8 bases at J, leaving 8 bases unmatched.

This clonotype was counted many times. The junction and the germline gene differ at one end; a read error may be behind it. CDR3 sequence: CASSSAGDSELF. For the CDR3, the DNA is TGTGCCAGCAGCTCGGCGGGGGACTCAGAACTCTTC. The chain carries TRBV7-9 and TRBJ2-1; 7 bases match TRBD2. The germline CDR1 and CDR2 sequences are SEHNR and FQNEAQ (reference sequence). The CDR3 is 12 amino acids.

In this sample, this clonotype turned up a few times. CDR3 protein: CSASADPYQETQYF. The DNA of the CDR3 is TGCAGTGCTAGTGCGGACCCATACCAAGAGACCCAGTACTTC. The V and J genes are TRBV20-1 and TRBJ2-5, with D unresolved. With 3 bases removed from V and 0 bases from J, the gap between germline ends came to 11 bases. The germline gives CDR1 DFQATT, CDR2 SNEGSKA (reference sequence). The CDR3 is 14 residues long.

This clonotype was detected ten times or more. V usage is TRBV10-3 and J usage is TRBJ1-1, with 9 bases matching TRBD1. The CDR3 has 14 residues. Germline V CDR1 and CDR2: ENHRY, SYGVKD. V gave up 3 bases and J gave up 8 bases; unmatched junction bases: 7. The CDR3 spells CAISDPGQGEEAFF. For the CDR3, the DNA is TGTGCCATCAGTGACCCGGGACAGGGCGAGGAAGCTTTCTTT.

This sequence joins TRBV4-3 and TRBJ2-7; 11 positions agree with TRBD2. CDR1 LGHNA and CDR2 YSLEER come from the germline V gene. V was clipped by 0 bases and J by 6 bases; unmatched bases: 4. This CDR3 spans 15 amino acids. The CDR3 region has the DNA TGCGCCAGCAGCCAAGATCTAGCGGGAGGCACCGAGCAGTACTTC. Translation: CASSQDLAGGTEQYF.

This clonotype was seen at least ten times. V and J are TRBV4-1 and TRBJ2-3, with unresolved D. The V end lost 1 base, the J end lost 5 bases, and 7 bases lay between the germline ends. The CDR3 sequence is 13 residues long. Germline lookup yields CDR1 MGHRA and CDR2 YSYEKL. The DNA for the CDR3 is TGCGCCAGCAGCCAAGGTATAAAAGATACGCAGTATTTT. Amino acids: CASSQGIKDTQYF.

The CDR3 is CASSQDIGDQNIQYF. The CDR3 nucleotides read TGCGCCAGCAGCCAAGATATAGGGGACCAAAACATTCAGTACTTC. The chain links TRBV4-3 to TRBJ2-4; D is tentatively TRBD1 or TRBD2 (5 bases each). The length of the CDR3 is 15 residues. Germline V gene data show CDR1 as LGHNA and CDR2 as YSLEER. V lost 0 bases to trimming and J lost 5 bases, with 11 bases between them.

The CDR3 sequence is CASSEPLKGRHTGELFF. DNA for the CDR3: TGCGCCAGCAGTGAGCCCCTGAAGGGGAGACACACCGGGGAGCTGTTTTTT. V usage is TRBV10-2 and J usage is TRBJ2-2, with D possibly called TRBD1 or TRBD2 (5 bases each). The CDR3 is 17 amino acids. The V end was cut by 2 bases, the J end by 3 bases, with 16 bases between. Germline assignment: CDR1 WSHSY and CDR2 SAAADI.

This clonotype was found a few times. The gene calls are TRBV20-1 and TRBJ2-1, with 7 positions matching TRBD2. This CDR3 contains 13 residues. Germline V CDR1 and CDR2: DFQATT, SNEGSKA (reference sequence). V was clipped by 5 bases and J by 9 bases; unmatched bases: 10. The CDR3 DNA reads TGCAGTGCTGCCGCGGGAGTTTTTGGTGAGCAGTTCTTC. It codes for CSAAAGVFGEQFF.

Only a few counts were recorded for this clonotype. This chain uses TRBV15 with TRBJ2-6, with a weak D call TRBD1 (6 bases). This CDR3 comprises 14 residues. V lost 9 bases and J 3 bases, leaving 12 bases between the germline ends. Germline loops: CDR1 LNHNV, CDR2 YYDKDF (reference sequence). The CDR3 sequence is CATSQGSGANVLTF. CDR3 DNA: TGTGCCACTTCGCAGGGGAGTGGGGCCAACGTCCTGACTTTC.

V is TRBV19 and J is TRBJ2-1; D unresolved. Trimming stripped 3 bases from V and 7 bases from J, with 7 bases between. Germline loops: CDR1 LNHDA, CDR2 SQIVND (reference sequence). This CDR3 contains 12 residues. The chain's CDR3 is CASSIYANEQFF. The CDR3 DNA is TGTGCCAGTAGTATTTATGCGAATGAGCAGTTCTTC.

This clonotype was seen repeatedly, ten times or more. CDR3 sequence: CASSAEGYTEAFF. The CDR3 DNA is TGCGCCAGCAGCGCCGAAGGGTACACTGAAGCTTTCTTT. V usage is TRBV5-1 and J usage is TRBJ1-1; D ambiguous. The V and J ends lost 4 bases and 3 bases respectively, with 10 bases between them. Germline V gene sequence: CDR1 SGHRS, CDR2 YFSETQ. This CDR3 region has 13 residues.

The sample holds a few counts of this clonotype. The chain links TRBV9 to TRBJ2-7; D assignment may be TRBD1 or TRBD2 (5 bases each). This CDR3 spans 13 amino acids. CDR1 is SGDLS, CDR2 YYNGEE, per germline. Between the trimmed V and J ends, which lost 0 bases and 3 bases, there was a span of 7 bases. The CDR3 region is CASSVGGNYEQYF. CDR3 nucleotides: TGTGCCAGCAGCGTAGGGGGGAACTACGAGCAGTACTTC.

This clonotype showed up many times. The CDR3 loop reads CASGPQGNYEQYF. DNA of the CDR3: TGTGCTAGTGGTCCACAGGGGAACTACGAGCAGTACTTC. The chain has TRBV12-5 and TRBJ2-7, with 7 bases aligning to TRBD1. V trimming: 5 bases; J trimming: 3 bases; junction bases outside the gene matches: 4. The CDR3 has 13 amino acids. Germline-derived CDR1 and CDR2 are LGHNT and FRNRAP.

This clonotype was detected ten times or more. The chain carries TRBV10-3 and TRBJ2-5, with TRBD2 identical over 8 bases. Germline V gene sequence: CDR1 ENHRY, CDR2 SYGVKD. The V segment lost 8 bases and the J segment 1 base; nucleotides outside the gene matches: 3. The CDR3 spans 13 residues. The CDR3 DNA reads TGTGCCATCTCCGCGGGAGGCCAAGAGACCCAGTACTTC. It translates to CAISAGGQETQYF.

This clonotype was counted a few times. The chain links TRBV4-3 to TRBJ1-5; possible D gene TRBD1, 6 bases. From germline, CDR1 is LGHNA and CDR2 YSLEER. Trimming took 0 bases from V and 5 from J, leaving 14 bases between them. This CDR3 region has 16 residues. The CDR3 spells CASSQDYTGGDQPQHF. The DNA of the CDR3 is TGCGCCAGCAGCCAAGATTATACGGGGGGCGATCAGCCCCAGCATTTT.

The J gene is TRBJ2-1, the V gene TRBV30, with 9 bases identical to TRBD2. The ends lost 5 bases at V and 8 bases at J; junction bases unmatched: 7. This CDR3 comprises 13 residues. The V gene's germline CDR1 is GTSNPN and CDR2 SVGIG (reference sequence). CDR3 bases: TGTGCCTGGTCTAGCGGGACGGGCGATGAGCAGTTCTTC. Its protein is CAWSSGTGDEQFF.

The CDR3 here is CASSIWGGTNQPQHF. CDR3 DNA: TGTGCCAGTAGTATATGGGGTGGGACCAATCAGCCCCAGCATTTT. The chain joins TRBV19 to TRBJ1-5, with a weak D call TRBD1 (5 bases). The CDR3 has 15 amino acids. The V and J ends lost 2 bases and 3 bases respectively, with 11 bases between them. The germline V gene has CDR1 LNHDA and CDR2 SQIVND (reference sequence).

The sample holds many counts of this clonotype. V usage is TRBV28 and J usage is TRBJ2-7, with D perhaps TRBD1 (6 bases). V lost 7 bases, J lost 4 bases, and 32 bases lay in between. Germline-derived CDR1 and CDR2 are MDHEN and SYDVKM. CDR3 length equals 19 residues. In DNA form, the CDR3 reads TGTGCCAGCAACGGGGAAAAAGGACCGGATGAGGGACAAGATTACGAGCAGTACTTC. Its protein is CASNGEKGPDEGQDYEQYF.

This clonotype has a count of ten or more. V and J are TRBV20-1 and TRBJ2-1, with TRBD2 identical over 9 bases. CDR1 DFQATT and CDR2 SNEGSKA come from the germline V gene (reference sequence). This CDR3 has 15 residues. J lost 10 bases, V lost 6 bases, and 16 bases had no gene match. The DNA of the CDR3 is TGCAGTGCCACCGAGCGGGCTAGCGGGGATGCGGAGCAGTTCTTC. This gives the protein CSATERASGDAEQFF.

This clonotype was observed at least ten times. The chain links TRBV12-5 to TRBJ2-3; D ambiguous. Between the trimmed V and J ends, which lost 7 bases and 0 bases, there was a span of 14 bases. CDR1 LGHNT and CDR2 FRNRAP come from the germline V gene. This CDR3 contains 15 residues. CDR3 nucleotides: TGTGCTAGTGTCCCGGACGGAACTAGCACAGATACGCAGTATTTT. This encodes CASVPDGTSTDTQYF. The entire variable domain, with the rest obtained from reference TRBV12-5 and TRBJ2-3, is as follows: DARVTQTPRHKVTEMGQEVTMRCQPILGHNTVFWYRQTMMQGLELLAYFRNRAPLDDSGMPKDRFSAEMPDATLATLKIQPSEPRDSAVYFCASVPDGTSTDTQYFGPGTRLTVL.

This clonotype has at least ten counts. This chain connects TRBV10-2 to TRBJ2-3; D not resolved. Germline V gene lookup returns CDR1 WSHSY and CDR2 SAAADI. This CDR3 spans 14 amino acids. V shed 3 bases and J shed 8 bases, with 15 bases lying between them. This CDR3 reads CASSDGRADGTQYF. The CDR3 DNA is TGCGCCAGCAGTGATGGTAGAGCAGATGGTACGCAGTATTTT.

This chain uses TRBV7-9 with TRBJ2-1; D is perhaps TRBD1 or TRBD2 (5 bases each). This CDR3 region has 13 residues. Trimming removed 5 bases from V and 11 bases from J, with 16 bases in between. CDR1 is SEHNR, CDR2 FQNEAQ, per germline (reference sequence). The CDR3 protein is CASSAGTTLQQFF. CDR3 in DNA: TGTGCCAGCAGCGCCGGGACCACCTTGCAGCAGTTCTTC.

This clonotype has ten or more counts. The chain has TRBV3-1 and TRBJ2-3, with D uncertain. CDR3 length equals 15 residues. V was clipped by 4 bases and J by 2 bases, with 13 bases between them. Germline CDR1 reads LGHDT; CDR2 reads YNNKEL (reference sequence). CDR3 amino acids: CASSPEAPPTDTQYF. The CDR3, as DNA: TGTGCCAGCAGCCCCGAGGCCCCTCCCACAGATACGCAGTATTTT.

Only a few counts were recorded for this clonotype. The V call is TRBV6-2 or TRBV6-3, the J call TRBJ1-3; D not certain. The CDR3 has 15 residues. Trimming removed 7 bases at V and 0 bases at J, with 13 bases between. CDR1 and CDR2 (germline): MNHEY, SVGEGT. The CDR3 coding sequence is TGTGCCAGCACCCTTGAAGTCAGCTCTGGAAACACCATATATTTT. This encodes CASTLEVSSGNTIYF.